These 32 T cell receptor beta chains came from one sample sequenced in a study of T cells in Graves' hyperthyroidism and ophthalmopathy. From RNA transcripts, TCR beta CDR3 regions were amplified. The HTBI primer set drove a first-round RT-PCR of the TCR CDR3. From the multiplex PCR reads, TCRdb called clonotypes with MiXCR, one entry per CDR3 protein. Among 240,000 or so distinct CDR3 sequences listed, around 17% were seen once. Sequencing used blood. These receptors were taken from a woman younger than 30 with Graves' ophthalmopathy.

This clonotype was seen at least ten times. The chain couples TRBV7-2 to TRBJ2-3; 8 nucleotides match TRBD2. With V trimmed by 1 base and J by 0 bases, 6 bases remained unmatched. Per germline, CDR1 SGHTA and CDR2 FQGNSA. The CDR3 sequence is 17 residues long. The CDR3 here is CASSLEIGRASTDTQYF. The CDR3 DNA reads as TGTGCCAGCAGCTTAGAGATCGGGAGGGCGAGCACAGATACGCAGTATTTT.

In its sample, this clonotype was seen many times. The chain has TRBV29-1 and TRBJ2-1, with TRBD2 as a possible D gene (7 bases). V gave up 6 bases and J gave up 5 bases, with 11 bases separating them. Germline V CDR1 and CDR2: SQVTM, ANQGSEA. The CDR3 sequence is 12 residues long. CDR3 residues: CSVRGGHNEQFF. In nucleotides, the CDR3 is TGCAGCGTCCGCGGGGGCCACAATGAGCAGTTCTTC.

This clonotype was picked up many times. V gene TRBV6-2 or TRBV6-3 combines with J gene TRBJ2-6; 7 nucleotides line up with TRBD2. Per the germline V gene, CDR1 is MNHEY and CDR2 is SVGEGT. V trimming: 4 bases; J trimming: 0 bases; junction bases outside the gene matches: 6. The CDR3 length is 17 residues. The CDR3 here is CASSFLAAPSGANVLTF. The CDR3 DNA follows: TGTGCCAGCAGTTTTCTAGCGGCCCCCTCTGGGGCCAACGTCCTGACTTTC.

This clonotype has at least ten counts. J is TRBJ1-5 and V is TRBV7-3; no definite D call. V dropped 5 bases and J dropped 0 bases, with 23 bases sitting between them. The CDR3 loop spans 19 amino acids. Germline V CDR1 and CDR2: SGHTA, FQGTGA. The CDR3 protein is CASSVGELPEPYSNQPQHF. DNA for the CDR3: TGTGCCAGCAGCGTCGGGGAGCTACCAGAGCCATATAGCAATCAGCCCCAGCATTTT.

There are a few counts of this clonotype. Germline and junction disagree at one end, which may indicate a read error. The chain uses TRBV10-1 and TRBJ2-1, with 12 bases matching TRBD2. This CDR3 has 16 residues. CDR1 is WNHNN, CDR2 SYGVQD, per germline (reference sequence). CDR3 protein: CASSNGLAGSCNEQFF. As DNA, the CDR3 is TGCGCCAGCAGTAACGGACTAGCGGGGTCCTGCAATGAGCAGTTCTTC.

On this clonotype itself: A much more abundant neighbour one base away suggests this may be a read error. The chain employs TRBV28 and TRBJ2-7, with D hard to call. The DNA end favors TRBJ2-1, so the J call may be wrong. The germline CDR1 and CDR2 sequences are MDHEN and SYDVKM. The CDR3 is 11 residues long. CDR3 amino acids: CASNNPYEQFF. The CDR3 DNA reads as TGTGCCAGCAATAATCCCTACGAGCAGTTCTTC.

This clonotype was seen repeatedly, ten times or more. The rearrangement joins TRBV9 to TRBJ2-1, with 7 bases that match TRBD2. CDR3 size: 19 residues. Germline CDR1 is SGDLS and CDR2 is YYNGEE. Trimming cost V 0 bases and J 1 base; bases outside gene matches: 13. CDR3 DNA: TGTGCCAGCAGCGTAGAACTAGCGCGGGGAGTGGGGTCCTACAATGAGCAGTTCTTC. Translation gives CASSVELARGVGSYNEQFF.

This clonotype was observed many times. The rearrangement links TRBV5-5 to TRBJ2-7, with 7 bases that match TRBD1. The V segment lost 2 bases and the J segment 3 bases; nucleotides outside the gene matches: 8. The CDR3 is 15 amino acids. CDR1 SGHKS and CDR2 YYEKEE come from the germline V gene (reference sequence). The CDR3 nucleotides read TGTGCCAGCAGCTTATACGGGACAGAGAGCTACGAGCAGTACTTC. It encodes CASSLYGTESYEQYF.

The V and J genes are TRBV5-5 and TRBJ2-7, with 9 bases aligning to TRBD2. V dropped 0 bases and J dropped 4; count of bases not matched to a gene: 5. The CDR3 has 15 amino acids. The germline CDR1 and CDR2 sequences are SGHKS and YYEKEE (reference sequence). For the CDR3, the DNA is TGTGCCAGCAGCTTGGGGGCGGGAGGGCCTTACGAGCAGTACTTC. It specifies CASSLGAGGPYEQYF.

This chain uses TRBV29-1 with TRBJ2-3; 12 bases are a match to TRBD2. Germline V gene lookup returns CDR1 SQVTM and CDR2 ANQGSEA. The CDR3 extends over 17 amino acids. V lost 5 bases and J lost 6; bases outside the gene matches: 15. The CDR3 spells CSVLSGWLAGGRDTQYF. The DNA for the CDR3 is TGCAGCGTTCTAAGCGGTTGGCTAGCGGGAGGGAGGGATACGCAGTATTTT.

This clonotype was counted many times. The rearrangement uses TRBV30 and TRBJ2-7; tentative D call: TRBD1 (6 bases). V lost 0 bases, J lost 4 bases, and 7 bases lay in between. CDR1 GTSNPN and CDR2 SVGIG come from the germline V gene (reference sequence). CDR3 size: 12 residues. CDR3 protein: CAWSVQGYEQYF. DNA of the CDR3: TGTGCCTGGAGTGTGCAGGGGTACGAGCAGTACTTC. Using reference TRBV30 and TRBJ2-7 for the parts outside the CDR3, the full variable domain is SQTIHQWPATLVQPVGSPLSLECTVEGTSNPNLYWYRQAAGRGLQLLFYSVGIGQISSEVPQNLSASRPQDRQFILSSKKLLLSDSGFYLCAWSVQGYEQYFGPGTRLTVT.

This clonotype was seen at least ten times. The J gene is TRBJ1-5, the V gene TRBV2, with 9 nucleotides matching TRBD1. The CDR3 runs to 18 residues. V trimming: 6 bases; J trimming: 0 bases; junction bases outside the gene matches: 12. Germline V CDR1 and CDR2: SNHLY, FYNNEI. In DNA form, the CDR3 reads TGTGCCAGCAGCCCCGGAAAGGGACAGGGAAGTAGCAATCAGCCCCAGCATTTT. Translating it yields CASSPGKGQGSSNQPQHF.

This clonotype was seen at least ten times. The CDR3 sequence is CASTRVASSGNTIYF. DNA for the CDR3: TGTGCCAGTACGAGGGTGGCTAGCTCTGGAAACACCATATATTTT. The chain has TRBV5-5 and TRBJ1-3, with no clear D. The length of the CDR3 is 15 residues. CDR1 and CDR2 (germline): SGHKS, YYEKEE (reference sequence). Trimming left V 8 bases short and J 0 bases short, with 15 bases between.

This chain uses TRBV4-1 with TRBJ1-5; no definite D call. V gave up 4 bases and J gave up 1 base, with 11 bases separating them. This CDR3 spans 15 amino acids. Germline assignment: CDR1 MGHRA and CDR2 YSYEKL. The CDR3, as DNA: TGCGCCAGCAGCCCATCCCCGGGAAGCAATCAGCCCCAGCATTTT. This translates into CASSPSPGSNQPQHF.

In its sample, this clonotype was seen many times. The CDR3 nucleotides read TGCGCCAGCAGCCAAGAGAATGGCTACGAGCAGTACTTC. Its protein is CASSQENGYEQYF. The chain carries TRBV4-3 and TRBJ2-7; no clear D. Germline-derived CDR1 and CDR2 are LGHNA and YSLEER. The CDR3 has 13 amino acids. The V end lost 0 bases, the J end lost 3 bases, and 6 bases lay between the germline ends.

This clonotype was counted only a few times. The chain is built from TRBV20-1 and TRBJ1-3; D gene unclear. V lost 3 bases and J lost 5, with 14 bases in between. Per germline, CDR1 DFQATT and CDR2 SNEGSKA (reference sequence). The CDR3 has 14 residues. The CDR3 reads CSARKPDARNTIYF. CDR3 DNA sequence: TGCAGTGCTAGGAAGCCCGATGCTCGAAACACCATATATTTT.

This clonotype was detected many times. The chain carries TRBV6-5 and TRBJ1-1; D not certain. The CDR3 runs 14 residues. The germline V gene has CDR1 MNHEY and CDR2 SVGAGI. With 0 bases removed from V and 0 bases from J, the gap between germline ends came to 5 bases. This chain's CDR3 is CASSYSGMNTEAFF. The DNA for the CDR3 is TGTGCCAGCAGTTACTCAGGGATGAACACTGAAGCTTTCTTT.

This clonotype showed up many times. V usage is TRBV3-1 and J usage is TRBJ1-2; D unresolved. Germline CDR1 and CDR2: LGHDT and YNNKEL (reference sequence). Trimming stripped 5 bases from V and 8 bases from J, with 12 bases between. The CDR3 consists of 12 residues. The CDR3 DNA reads TGTGCCAGCAGCACTCACTTAGTGGGCTACACCTTC. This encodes CASSTHLVGYTF.

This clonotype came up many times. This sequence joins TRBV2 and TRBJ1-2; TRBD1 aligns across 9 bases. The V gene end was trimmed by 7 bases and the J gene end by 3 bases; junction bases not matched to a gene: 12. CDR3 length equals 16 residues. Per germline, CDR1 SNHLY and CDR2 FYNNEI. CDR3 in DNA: TGTGCCAGCATTGGGGACAGGGATCTGCCCTACTATGGCTACACCTTC. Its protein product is CASIGDRDLPYYGYTF.

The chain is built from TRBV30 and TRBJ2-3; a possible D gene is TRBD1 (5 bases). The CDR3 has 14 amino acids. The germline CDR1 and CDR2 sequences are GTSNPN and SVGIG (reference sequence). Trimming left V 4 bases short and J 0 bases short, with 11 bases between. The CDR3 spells CAWTPRESTDTQYF. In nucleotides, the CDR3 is TGTGCCTGGACCCCCAGGGAAAGCACAGATACGCAGTATTTT.

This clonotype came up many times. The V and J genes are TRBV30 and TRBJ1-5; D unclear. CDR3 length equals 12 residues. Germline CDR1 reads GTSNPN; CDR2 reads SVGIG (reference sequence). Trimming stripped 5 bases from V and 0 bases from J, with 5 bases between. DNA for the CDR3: TGTGCCTGGGCGTATAGCAATCAGCCCCAGCATTTT. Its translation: CAWAYSNQPQHF.

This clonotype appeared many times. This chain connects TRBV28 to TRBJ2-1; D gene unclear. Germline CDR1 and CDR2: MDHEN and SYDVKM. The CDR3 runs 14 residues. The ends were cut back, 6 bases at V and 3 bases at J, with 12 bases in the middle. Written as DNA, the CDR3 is TGTGCCAGCAGGACAAAGCCAGGCTACAATGAGCAGTTCTTC. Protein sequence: CASRTKPGYNEQFF.

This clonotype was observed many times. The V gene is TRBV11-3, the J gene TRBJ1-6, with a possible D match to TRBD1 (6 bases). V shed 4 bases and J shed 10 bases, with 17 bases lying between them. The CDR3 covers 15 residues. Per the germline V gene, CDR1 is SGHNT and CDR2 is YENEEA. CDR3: CASSSQLGARSPLHF. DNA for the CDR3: TGTGCCAGCAGCTCACAATTGGGGGCCCGGTCACCCCTCCACTTT. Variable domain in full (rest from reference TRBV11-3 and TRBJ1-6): EAGVVQSPRYKIIEKKQPVAFWCNPISGHNTLYWYLQNLGQGPELLIRYENEEAVDDSQLPKDRFSAERLKGVDSTLKIQPAELGDSAVYLCASSSQLGARSPLHFGNGTRLTVT.

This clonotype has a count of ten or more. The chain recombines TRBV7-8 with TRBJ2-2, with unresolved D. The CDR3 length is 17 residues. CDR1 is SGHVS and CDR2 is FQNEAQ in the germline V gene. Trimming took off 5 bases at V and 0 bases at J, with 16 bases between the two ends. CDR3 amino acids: CASSPDMLAANTGELFF. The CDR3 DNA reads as TGTGCCAGCAGCCCCGACATGTTAGCTGCGAACACCGGGGAGCTGTTTTTT.

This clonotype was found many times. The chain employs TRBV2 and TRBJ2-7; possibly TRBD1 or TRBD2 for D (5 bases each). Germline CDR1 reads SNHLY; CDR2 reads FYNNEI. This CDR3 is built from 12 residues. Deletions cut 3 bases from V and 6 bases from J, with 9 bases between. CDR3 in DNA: TGTGCCAGCAGTGATGAGGGACCCGAGCAGTACTTC. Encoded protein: CASSDEGPEQYF.

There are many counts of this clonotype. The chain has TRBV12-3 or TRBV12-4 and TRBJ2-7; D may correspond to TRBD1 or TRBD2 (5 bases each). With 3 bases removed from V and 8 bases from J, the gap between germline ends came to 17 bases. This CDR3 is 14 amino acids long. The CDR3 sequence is CASSFGASGTKQYF. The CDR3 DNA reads TGTGCCAGCAGTTTTGGGGCCAGCGGTACGAAGCAGTACTTC.

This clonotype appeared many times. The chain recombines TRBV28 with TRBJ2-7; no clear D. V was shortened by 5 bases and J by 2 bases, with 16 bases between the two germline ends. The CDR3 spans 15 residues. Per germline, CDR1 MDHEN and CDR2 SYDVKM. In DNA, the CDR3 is TGTGCCAGCAGTATCCCAGGCCCTCCCCCCTACGAGCAGTACTTC. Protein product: CASSIPGPPPYEQYF.

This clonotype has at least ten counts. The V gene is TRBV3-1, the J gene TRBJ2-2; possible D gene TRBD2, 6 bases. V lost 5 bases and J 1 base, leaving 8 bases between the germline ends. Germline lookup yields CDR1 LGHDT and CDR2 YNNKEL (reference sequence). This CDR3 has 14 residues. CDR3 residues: CASSAGGNTGELFF. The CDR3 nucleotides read TGTGCCAGCAGCGCCGGGGGGAACACCGGGGAGCTGTTTTTT. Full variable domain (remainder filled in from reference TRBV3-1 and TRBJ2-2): DTAVSQTPKYLVTQMGNDKSIKCEQNLGHDTMYWYKQDSKKFLKIMFSYNNKELIINETVPNRFSPKSPDKAHLNLHINSLELGDSAVYFCASSAGGNTGELFFGEGSRLTVL.

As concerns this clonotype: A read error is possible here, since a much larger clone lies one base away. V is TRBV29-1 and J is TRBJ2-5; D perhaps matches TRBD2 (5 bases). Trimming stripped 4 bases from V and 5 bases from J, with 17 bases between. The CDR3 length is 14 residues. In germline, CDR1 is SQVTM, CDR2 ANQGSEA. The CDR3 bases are TGCAGCGTTGCTGTGCGCCGTGGACTCGAGACCCAGTACTTC. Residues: CSVAVRRGLETQYF.

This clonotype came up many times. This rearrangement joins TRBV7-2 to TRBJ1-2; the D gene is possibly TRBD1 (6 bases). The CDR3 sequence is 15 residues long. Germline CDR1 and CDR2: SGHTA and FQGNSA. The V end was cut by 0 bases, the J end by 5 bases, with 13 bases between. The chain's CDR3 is CASSLATGRNYGYTF. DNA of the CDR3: TGTGCCAGCAGCTTAGCGACAGGCAGGAATTATGGCTACACCTTC.

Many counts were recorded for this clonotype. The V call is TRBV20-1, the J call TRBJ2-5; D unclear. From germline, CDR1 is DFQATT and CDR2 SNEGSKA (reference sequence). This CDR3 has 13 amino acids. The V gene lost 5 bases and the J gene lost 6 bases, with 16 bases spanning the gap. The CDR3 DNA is TGCAGTGCTGCTGGAGCCGTGGGTCAGACCCAGTACTTC. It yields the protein CSAAGAVGQTQYF.

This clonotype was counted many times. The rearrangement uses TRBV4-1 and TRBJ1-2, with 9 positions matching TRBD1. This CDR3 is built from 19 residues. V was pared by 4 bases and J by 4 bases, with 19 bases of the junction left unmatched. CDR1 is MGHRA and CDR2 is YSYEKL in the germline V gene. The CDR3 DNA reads TGCGCCAGCAGCCCCCAACGCACCGGACAGGGGATCTCGCTCTATGGCTACACCTTC. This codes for CASSPQRTGQGISLYGYTF.